The entry below gives a single TCR beta chain sequence along with its context. The sample is drawn from a study of T cells after yellow fever vaccination. MiXCR was run by TCRdb on the 5' RACE reads, yielding one entry per CDR3 protein. Of 50,000 to 75,000 distinct CDR3 sequences listed, around 6.1% are singletons. The study's findings and limits: Peaking faster, on day 5 versus 15, the secondary response was nonetheless weaker.

The CDR3 extends over 14 amino acids. The V end lost 3 bases, the J end lost 7 bases, and 13 bases lay between the germline ends. The germline V gene encodes CDR1 SGHTA and CDR2 FQGNSA. The input for sequencing was PBMCs, either bulk or a sorted T-cell subset (CD4+, CD8+, memory, or dextramer-sorted; not recorded which), taken on the day of the yellow fever booster vaccination. This chain connects TRBV7-2 to TRBJ1-5; D call uncertain. The TCR originated in a man aged 18 to 35 who received the YFV17D yellow fever vaccine. This CDR3 is CASSFLGRGQPQHF. Here the CDR3 DNA reads TGTGCCAGCAGCTTTTTAGGGAGAGGCCAGCCCCAGCATTTT.